This is a list of T cell receptor beta chains from one sample in a study of blood T cell repertoires in COVID-19. TCRdb's copy holds only in-frame clones and misses some; the assay was immunoSEQ multiplex PCR. The table lists approximately 220,000 clones, 80% to 85% of them singletons. The source material was peripheral blood. The receptors derive from a woman aged 55-69 years with acute or convalescent COVID-19. CDR3s include the opening cysteine and the closing phenylalanine or tryptophan. The D gene is left open where the match is weak. The size of a clone is reported for some rows only, either as once, few or many, or as a class for expanded clones.

size	D	V	J	DNA	CDR3
-	TRBD1	TRBV23-1	TRBJ2-2	TGCGCCAGCGTGGGGGACAGGGTGTTGGTCGGGGAGCTGTTTTTT	CASVGDRVLVGELFF
-	-	TRBV3-1/TRBV3-2	TRBJ2-7	TGTGCCAGCAGCCAAGCAGGGGCGCCCGAGCAGTACTTC	CASSQAGAPEQYF
once	-	TRBV27	TRBJ1-2	TGTGCCAGCAGTTTGGAGGGATTGAGCTACACCTTC	CASSLEGLSYTF
-	-	TRBV15	TRBJ1-1	TGTGCCACCAGCACTGGCGGGGCAGCCACTGAAGCTTTCTTT	CATSTGGAATEAFF
-	-	TRBV7-9	TRBJ2-3	TGTGCCAGCAGCTCCATCACAGATACGCAGTATTTT	CASSSITDTQYF
-	TRBD2	TRBV2	TRBJ2-1	TGCGCAACGGGACTAGTATACAATGAGCAGTTCTTC	CATGLVYNEQFF
-	-	TRBV12-3/TRBV12-4	TRBJ1-1	TGTGCCAGCAGCCAGAACACTGAAGCTTTCTTT	CASSQNTEAFF
-	-	TRBV7-9	TRBJ2-4	TGTGCCAGCAGCTCCACAGGTAGCTTAGCCAAAAACATTCAGTACTTC	CASSSTGSLAKNIQYF
-	TRBD2	TRBV7-8	TRBJ2-3	TGTGCCAGCAGCTTAGCGTGGCGGGGGGCAGATACGCAGTATTTT	CASSLAWRGADTQYF
-	-	TRBV12-3/TRBV12-4	TRBJ2-3	TGTGCCAGCAGTTTTGCGGATACGCAGTATTTT	CASSFADTQYF
-	-	TRBV5-4	TRBJ1-1	TGTGCCAGCACCAACACCCCGGAGAGCACTGAAGCTTTCTTT	CASTNTPESTEAFF
-	-	TRBV5-1	TRBJ1-1	TGCGCCAGCAGCTTTTCCTTGAACACTGAAGCTTTCTTT	CASSFSLNTEAFF
once	-	TRBV27	TRBJ1-6	TGTGCCAGCAGTTTAGAATCGGGTGTCGGGAATTCACCCCTCCACTTT	CASSLESGVGNSPLHF
-	-	TRBV5-1	TRBJ2-4	TGCGCCAGCAGCTTGGTCACCCGTGGCTCCATTCAGTACTTC	CASSLVTRGSIQYF
-	TRBD2	TRBV19	TRBJ2-1	TGTGCCAGTACCCCACTAGCGGGGTCGAATGAGCAGTTCTTC	CASTPLAGSNEQFF
-	-	TRBV19	TRBJ1-5	TGTGCCAGCCAAGAGGGACACTACTATCAGCCCCAGCATTTT	CASQEGHYYQPQHF
-	-	TRBV7-9	TRBJ2-3	TGTGCCAGCAGCAGAGACTGGATTAGCACAGATACGCAGTATTTT	CASSRDWISTDTQYF
few	-	TRBV28	TRBJ1-5	TGTGCCAGCAGAACTCAGGTCAATCAGCCCCAGCATTTT	CASRTQVNQPQHF
once	-	TRBV30	TRBJ2-5	TGTGCCTGGAGTGGAACGGGGTGGCAAGAGACCCAGTACTTC	CAWSGTGWQETQYF
-	TRBD2	TRBV5-1	TRBJ2-1	TGCGCCAGCAGCTTAATGAGGACAGGGTCGGTAGCGGGGGGACGGCAGTTCTTC	CASSLMRTGSVAGGRQFF
once	TRBD1	TRBV7-2	TRBJ1-2	TGTGCCAGCAGCAAGATCGACAGGGATAACTATGGCTACACCTTC	CASSKIDRDNYGYTF
-	-	TRBV11-2	TRBJ1-1	TGTGCCAGCAGCCATCTCGACAGAATAAACACTGAAGCTTTCTTT	CASSHLDRINTEAFF
-	-	TRBV6-5	TRBJ1-4	TGTGCCAGCAGAGGGGGAGGGTCCTATGAAAAACTGTTTTTT	CASRGGGSYEKLFF
-	-	TRBV18	TRBJ1-5	TGTGCCAGCTCTCACACCGACAGAAGCAATCAGCCCCAGCATTTT	CASSHTDRSNQPQHF
-	-	TRBV21-1	TRBJ2-7	TGTGCCAGCAGAACCGGGACAGACGAGCAGTACTTC	CASRTGTDEQYF
-	-	TRBV5-4	TRBJ2-5	TGTGCCAGCAGCTTGATATCGGGAGAGACCCAGTACTTC	CASSLISGETQYF
-	-	TRBV18	TRBJ1-1	TGTGCCAGCTCACCAGGGCAGTCCCCTGAAGCTTTCTTT	CASSPGQSPEAFF
-	-	TRBV5-6	TRBJ2-7	TGTGCCAGCAGCTTTATTGGCCAGGGGCAATACGAGCAGTACTTC	CASSFIGQGQYEQYF
-	TRBD2	TRBV18	TRBJ2-5	TGTGCCAGCTCACCCGGGACTAGGGGAGAGACCCAGTACTTC	CASSPGTRGETQYF
-	TRBD2	TRBV29-1	TRBJ2-7	TGCAGCGTTGGCCAGCGGGGCTACGAGCAGTACTTC	CSVGQRGYEQYF
-	-	TRBV5-1	TRBJ2-6	TGCGCCAGCAGCCCGGGGGTGGGGGCTGGGGCCAACGTCCTGACTTTC	CASSPGVGAGANVLTF
-	TRBD2	TRBV20-1	TRBJ2-1	TGCAGTGCTAGTCCAGTGGGGGGGTCCCCGGCTGAGCAGTTCTTC	CSASPVGGSPAEQFF
-	TRBD2	TRBV27	TRBJ2-1	TGTGCCAGCAGTCCCGGGACTAGCCCTTACAATGAGCAGTTCTTC	CASSPGTSPYNEQFF
-	TRBD1	TRBV7-3	TRBJ1-1	TGTGCCAGCAGTGTTGACAGGGTGACTATGAACACTGAAGCTTTCTTT	CASSVDRVTMNTEAFF
-	-	TRBV6-5	TRBJ1-1	TGTGCCAGCAGACGGGACTCGTTGGGTGAAGCTTTCTTT	CASRRDSLGEAFF
-	TRBD1	TRBV2	TRBJ2-7	TGTGCCAGCGGGGGACAGGATACCTACGAGCAGTACTTC	CASGGQDTYEQYF
-	-	TRBV5-1	TRBJ1-1	TGCGCCAGCAGCCTATTTCCCGATAACACTGAAGCTTTCTTT	CASSLFPDNTEAFF
-	TRBD2	TRBV28	TRBJ2-1	TGTGCCAGCAGTTTGTCGGGACTAGACAGGAATGAGCAGTTCTTC	CASSLSGLDRNEQFF
-	-	TRBV3-1/TRBV3-2	TRBJ2-7	TGTGCCAGCAGCCAAGGAGGGTACGAGCAGTACTTC	CASSQGGYEQYF
-	TRBD1	TRBV6-5	TRBJ1-1	TGTGCCAGCAGCAAAATCGGACAGGGGAACACTGAAGCTTTCTTT	CASSKIGQGNTEAFF
once	TRBD1	TRBV10-3	TRBJ2-5	TGTGCCATCAAAGGGACAGGGGAGGAAGAGACCCAGTACTTC	CAIKGTGEEETQYF
-	TRBD1	TRBV20-1	TRBJ1-1	TGCAGTGCGGGACAGCTTGAAGCTTTCTTT	CSAGQLEAFF
-	-	TRBV29-1	TRBJ2-6	TGCAGCGTTGAAGAAGGTCAGGGCTCCTCTGGGGCCAACGTCCTGACTTTC	CSVEEGQGSSGANVLTF
-	-	TRBV27	TRBJ2-7	TGTGCCAGCAGCTATCGACTTGGAGGGACCCACGAGCAGTACTTC	CASSYRLGGTHEQYF
-	TRBD2	TRBV28	TRBJ2-1	TGTGCCAGCAGTGGGAGGGTATCCTCCTACAATGAGCAGTTCTTC	CASSGRVSSYNEQFF
-	-	TRBV29-1	TRBJ1-2	TGCAGCGTTGAAGATTACCAGTCAGTCTATGGCTACACCTTC	CSVEDYQSVYGYTF
-	-	TRBV5-1	TRBJ1-1	TGCGCCAGCAGCCTCAATCCGGGGAGAGGATACACTGAAGCTTTCTTT	CASSLNPGRGYTEAFF
-	TRBD1	TRBV6-5	TRBJ1-2	TGTGCCAGCAGGCAACTGGGGACAGGGGGCGCCGGCTACACCTTC	CASRQLGTGGAGYTF
-	TRBD2	TRBV24-1	TRBJ2-7	TGTGCCACCAGTGATTTGGGCGTGACTAGCGGGGGGCAAAATAGCTCCTACGAGCAGTACTTC	CATSDLGVTSGGQNSSYEQYF
-	TRBD1	TRBV3-1/TRBV3-2	TRBJ1-2	TGTGCCAGCAGCCAAGCTCCCGGGACAGGGGTTGGCTACACCTTC	CASSQAPGTGVGYTF
few	TRBD1	TRBV6-5	TRBJ2-1	TGTGCCAGCAGTTATGTGGGACAGAACAATGAGCAGTTCTTC	CASSYVGQNNEQFF
few	-	TRBV6-5	TRBJ1-3	TGTGCCAGCAGTACGGAGAACGGTTCCGGAAACACCATATATTTT	CASSTENGSGNTIYF